Listed here are 20 T cell receptor beta chains from one sample, sequenced in a study of blood T cell repertoires in COVID-19. Profiled with immunoSEQ multiplex PCR; TCRdb holds only in-frame clones, not every one. In the table there are 290,000 or so clones, approximately 90% of which are singletons. Sequencing input: peripheral blood. These receptors were collected from a woman in her twenties or thirties with COVID-19, enrolled during active disease.

The chain links TRBV5-6 to TRBJ2-3, with D tentatively TRBD2 (5 bases). The CDR3 extends over 14 amino acids. The germline V and J ends were trimmed by 4 bases and 2 bases, with 11 bases remaining between them. Germline V gene sequence: CDR1 SGHDT, CDR2 YYEEEE. The CDR3 sequence is CASSLGSPTDTQYF. In DNA form, the CDR3 reads TGTGCCAGCAGCCTGGGGAGTCCCACAGATACGCAGTATTTT.

This clone was picked up one time. The chain links TRBV19 to TRBJ2-7; D is perhaps TRBD1 (5 bases). CDR1 is LNHDA, CDR2 SQIVND, per germline (reference sequence). The CDR3 spans 14 residues. V lost 4 bases to trimming and J lost 2 bases, with 12 bases between them. Written as DNA, the CDR3 is TGTGCCAGTAGTACCTCGACAGTAACCTACGAGCAGTACTTC. Amino acids: CASSTSTVTYEQYF.

The genes are TRBV7-8 and TRBJ2-1, with 7 positions matching TRBD1. The junction had 4 bases not matched to a gene; V was cut back by 1 base and J by 1 base. Per germline, CDR1 SGHVS and CDR2 FQNEAQ. This CDR3 comprises 16 residues. The CDR3: CASSLGHRGSYNEQFF. In nucleotides, the CDR3 is TGTGCCAGCAGCTTAGGGCACAGGGGTTCCTACAATGAGCAGTTCTTC.

The rearrangement uses TRBV5-4 and TRBJ2-1; D gene ambiguous. The CDR3 is made up of 13 amino acids. Germline loops: CDR1 SGHNT, CDR2 YYREEE (reference sequence). The V and J ends lost 3 bases and 6 bases respectively, with 10 bases between them. The CDR3: CASSSSVLNEQFF. The CDR3 nucleotides read TGTGCCAGCAGCTCCTCGGTACTCAATGAGCAGTTCTTC.

The chain couples TRBV6-5 to TRBJ1-3; no definite D call. CDR1 is MNHEY, CDR2 SVGAGI, per germline. This CDR3 is 13 amino acids long. Trimming removed 10 bases at V and 0 bases at J, with 10 bases between. CDR3: CATGRSSGNTIYF. The CDR3 DNA reads TGTGCCACGGGAAGGAGCTCTGGAAACACCATATATTTT.

This rearrangement joins TRBV5-4 to TRBJ2-7; D remains unclear. Deletions cut 0 bases from V and 3 bases from J, with 10 bases between. There are 14 residues in the CDR3. Germline V CDR1 and CDR2: SGHNT, YYREEE (reference sequence). The CDR3 DNA sequence: TGTGCCAGCAGCTTGGATCCCTCCCTCTACGAGCAGTACTTC. Translating gives CASSLDPSLYEQYF.

This chain uses TRBV20-1 with TRBJ2-7; 7 positions agree with TRBD2. V was pared by 3 bases and J by 2 bases, with 7 bases of the junction left unmatched. CDR1 and CDR2 from the germline V gene are DFQATT and SNEGSKA (reference sequence). The CDR3 totals 14 residues. The CDR3 bases are TGCAGTGCTAGTAGGTCTAGCGGAACCTACGAGCAGTACTTC. It codes for CSASRSSGTYEQYF.

V gene TRBV9 combines with J gene TRBJ1-2, with TRBD1 identical over 8 bases. Trimming took 1 base from V and 7 from J; bases not matched to a gene: 3. CDR1 and CDR2 (germline): SGDLS, YYNGEE. The CDR3 loop spans 13 amino acids. The CDR3, as DNA: TGTGCCAGCAGCGTACCAGGGGGCTCTGGCTACACCTTC. The encoded protein is CASSVPGGSGYTF.

This chain connects TRBV27 to TRBJ2-4, with TRBD2 matching 7 bases. Germline loops: CDR1 MNHEY, CDR2 SMNVEV (reference sequence). CDR3 length: 14 residues. The V segment lost 7 bases and the J segment 11 bases; nucleotides outside the gene matches: 14. The CDR3 DNA follows: TGTGCCAGCACCTCGATGGGAGGGCCCCACCTTCAGTACTTC. Translating it yields CASTSMGGPHLQYF.

V is TRBV27 and J is TRBJ1-1; 9 bases are shared with TRBD1. After removal of 6 bases from V and 2 bases from J, the junction contained 7 bases not matched to a gene. The germline V gene has CDR1 MNHEY and CDR2 SMNVEV (reference sequence). CDR3 length: 15 amino acids. CDR3 amino acids: CASRVGTGTNTEAFF. The CDR3 coding sequence is TGTGCCAGCAGGGTTGGGACAGGGACTAACACTGAAGCTTTCTTT.

This clone has more than one count but fewer than ten. The gene calls are TRBV3-1 (or the pseudogene TRBV3-2) and TRBJ2-1, with TRBD2 identical over 10 bases. Unmatched junction bases numbered 10, after V lost 5 bases and J lost 6 bases. The CDR3 runs to 16 residues. Germline V gene data show CDR1 as LGHDT and CDR2 as YNNKEL (reference sequence). CDR3 nucleotides: TGTGCCAGCAGCACCCTCCGGACTAGCGGCTTCAATGAGCAGTTCTTC. The encoded protein is CASSTLRTSGFNEQFF.

This clone was observed once. This rearrangement joins TRBV14 to TRBJ2-2; D gene ambiguous. This CDR3 has 16 residues. Trimming removed 4 bases from V and 0 bases from J, with 12 bases in between. Germline CDR1 is SGHDN and CDR2 is FVKESK. This chain's CDR3 is CASSPLPTANTGELFF. In DNA, the CDR3 is TGTGCCAGCAGCCCTCTTCCCACAGCGAACACCGGGGAGCTGTTTTTT.

The chain recombines TRBV5-4 with TRBJ2-2; D not certain. V dropped 4 bases and J dropped 5 bases, with 12 bases sitting between them. CDR3 length: 14 residues. CDR1 and CDR2 (germline): SGHNT, YYREEE (reference sequence). CDR3 residues: CASSEGIRTGELFF. The CDR3 nucleotides read TGTGCCAGCAGCGAAGGAATCAGGACCGGGGAGCTGTTTTTT.

V is TRBV5-1 and J is TRBJ1-1, with 7 bases identical to TRBD1. The CDR3 runs 15 residues. The germline V gene encodes CDR1 SGHRS and CDR2 YFSETQ. The ends lost 2 bases at V and 1 base at J; junction bases unmatched: 5. DNA for the CDR3: TGCGCCAGCAGCTTACGGACAGGTGCGAACACTGAAGCTTTCTTT. This encodes CASSLRTGANTEAFF.

The rearrangement joins TRBV7-2 to TRBJ2-3; 9 positions match TRBD2. CDR1 is SGHTA, CDR2 FQGNSA, per germline. J gave up 3 bases and V 0 bases, and 10 bases lay outside the gene matches. This CDR3 has 18 residues. The CDR3 nucleotides read TGTGCCAGCAGCTTAGCACTAGCGGGCCCCACGGCAACAGATACGCAGTATTTT. Translating gives CASSLALAGPTATDTQYF.

V gene TRBV30 combines with J gene TRBJ1-5, with 7 positions matching TRBD1. From germline, CDR1 is GTSNPN and CDR2 SVGIG (reference sequence). V trimming: 1 base; J trimming: 0 bases; junction bases outside the gene matches: 0. The CDR3 is 14 residues long. CDR3 sequence reads: CAWSGDSSNQPQHF. CDR3 in DNA: TGTGCCTGGAGTGGGGACAGTAGCAATCAGCCCCAGCATTTT.

This clone was seen just once. The chain is built from TRBV9 and TRBJ2-1, with D possibly matching TRBD2 (5 bases). The germline V and J ends were trimmed by 0 bases and 7 bases, with 11 bases remaining between them. The germline V gene has CDR1 SGDLS and CDR2 YYNGEE. The CDR3 extends over 14 amino acids. CDR3 sequence: CASSVAVTKNEQFF. The DNA of the CDR3 is TGTGCCAGCAGCGTAGCTGTGACTAAAAATGAGCAGTTCTTC.

The chain carries TRBV29-1 and TRBJ1-2; a weak D match, TRBD1 (5 bases). The germline V and J ends were trimmed by 0 bases and 4 bases, with 15 bases remaining between them. The CDR3 spans 15 residues. Germline V lookup: CDR1 SQVTM, CDR2 ANQGSEA. The CDR3 bases are TGCAGCGTTGAAGAGGAATGGGGCTCTAGCTATGGCTACACCTTC. The encoded protein is CSVEEEWGSSYGYTF.

The chain joins TRBV10-2 to TRBJ1-1; D remains ambiguous. The CDR3 length is 13 residues. V was cut by 7 bases and J by 0 bases, with 9 bases left in between. Germline-derived CDR1 and CDR2 are WSHSY and SAAADI. The CDR3 nucleotides are TGCGCCAGCACCCACAGTCTGAACACTGAAGCTTTCTTT. The encoded protein is CASTHSLNTEAFF.

The chain links TRBV10-3 to TRBJ1-5; the D is unclear. The germline V gene has CDR1 ENHRY and CDR2 SYGVKD. The CDR3 consists of 14 residues. V was trimmed by 2 bases and J by 4 bases, leaving 9 bases between them. The CDR3 bases are TGTGCCATCAGTGAGGGTCAGATGAATCAGCCCCAGCATTTT. This codes for CAISEGQMNQPQHF.